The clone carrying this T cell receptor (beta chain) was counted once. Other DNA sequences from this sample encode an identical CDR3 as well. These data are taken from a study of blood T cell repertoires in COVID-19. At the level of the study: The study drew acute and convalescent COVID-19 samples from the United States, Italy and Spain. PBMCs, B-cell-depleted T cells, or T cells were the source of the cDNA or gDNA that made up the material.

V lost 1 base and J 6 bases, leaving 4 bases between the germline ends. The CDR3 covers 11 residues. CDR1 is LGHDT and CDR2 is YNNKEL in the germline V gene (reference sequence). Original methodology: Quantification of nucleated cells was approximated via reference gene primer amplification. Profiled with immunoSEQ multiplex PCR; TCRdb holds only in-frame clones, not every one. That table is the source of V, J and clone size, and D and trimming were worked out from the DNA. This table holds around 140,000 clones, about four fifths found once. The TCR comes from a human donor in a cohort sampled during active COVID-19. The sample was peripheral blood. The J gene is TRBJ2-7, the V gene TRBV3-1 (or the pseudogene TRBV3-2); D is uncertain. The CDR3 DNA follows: TGTGCCAGCAGCCAAGTGAGCGAGCAGTACTTC. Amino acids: CASSQVSEQYF.